The 24 T cell receptor beta chains below all came from one sample that was sequenced in a study of regulatory dendritic cells for organ transplantation. Method: immunoSEQ multiplex PCR; TCRdb's copy keeps in-frame clones and lacks some. The data show roughly 27,000 clones, about 75% seen once. The specimen sequenced was memory CD4+ T cells from blood. Subset denoted: CD45RO+ memory T cells. These receptors were obtained from a human donor in good health.

V and J are TRBV29-1 and TRBJ2-3; 16 bases are shared with TRBD2. CDR3 length: 20 residues. V was pared by 6 bases and J by 0 bases, with 15 bases of the junction left unmatched. The V gene's germline CDR1 is SQVTM and CDR2 ANQGSEA. CDR3 in amino acids: CSVARGGTSGRATSTDTQYF. The CDR3 DNA is TGCAGCGTCGCCCGGGGGGGGACTAGCGGGAGGGCCACTAGCACAGATACGCAGTATTTT.

This clone appeared a single time. The chain is built from TRBV25-1 and TRBJ1-5, with TRBD1 as a possible D gene (5 bases). CDR1 and CDR2 from the germline V gene are MGHDK and SYGVNS. The CDR3 length is 15 residues. V was trimmed by 1 base and J by 7 bases, leaving 14 bases between them. As DNA, the CDR3 is TGTGCCAGCAGTGAATCTGGGGGAGTAGAACAGCCCCAGCATTTT. It translates to CASSESGGVEQPQHF.

The CDR3 nucleotides read TGTGCCACCAGCAGAGATTACAGGATGAATGAGCAGTTCTTC. This translates into CATSRDYRMNEQFF. The V and J genes are TRBV15 and TRBJ2-1; possible D gene TRBD1, 5 bases. This CDR3 is 14 amino acids long. V was pared by 0 bases and J by 7 bases, with 10 bases between. Germline lookup yields CDR1 LNHNV and CDR2 YYDKDF (reference sequence).

The chain carries TRBV4-1 and TRBJ2-5; 7 bases fit TRBD2. Germline V gene sequence: CDR1 MGHRA, CDR2 YSYEKL. Germline trimming cut 3 bases from V and 2 bases from J; bases unmatched to any gene: 3. The CDR3 has 14 residues. CDR3 DNA: TGCGCCAGCAGCCAGCGGGGGAGGCAAGAGACCCAGTACTTC. This translates into CASSQRGRQETQYF.

This clone was seen a few times. The chain combines TRBV6-1 with TRBJ2-7, with 8 bases fitting TRBD1. The CDR3 runs to 12 residues. V shed 7 bases and J 6 bases; nucleotides not matched to a gene: 5. CDR1 and CDR2 from the germline V gene are MNHNS and SASEGT. This CDR3 reads CASIDRGSEQYF. In nucleotides, the CDR3 is TGTGCCAGCATTGACAGGGGTTCCGAGCAGTACTTC.

This sequence joins TRBV4-2 and TRBJ2-1; 8 bases align to TRBD2. V trimming: 4 bases; J trimming: 8 bases; junction bases outside the gene matches: 7. CDR1 and CDR2 (germline): LGHNA, YNFKEQ. This CDR3 comprises 14 residues. CDR3 nucleotide sequence: TGTGCCAGCAGCCGTGGCGGGAGGACCTATGAGCAGTTCTTC. This sequence encodes CASSRGGRTYEQFF.

The rearrangement joins TRBV27 to TRBJ1-2, with 10 bases that match TRBD1. The CDR3 length is 14 residues. Per germline, CDR1 MNHEY and CDR2 SMNVEV (reference sequence). The junction had 6 bases not matched to a gene; V was cut back by 5 bases and J by 6 bases. In DNA form, the CDR3 reads TGTGCCAGCAGTCCACGGGACAGGGGTAATGGCTACACCTTC. Translated: CASSPRDRGNGYTF.

The chain has TRBV2 and TRBJ1-1, with a possible D match to TRBD1 (6 bases). The length of the CDR3 is 14 residues. Per the germline V gene, CDR1 is SNHLY and CDR2 is FYNNEI. The V end was cut by 4 bases, the J end by 10 bases, with 19 bases between. DNA of the CDR3: TGTGCCAGCAGTGGAGACCGGGACAAGAGGAGAGCTTTCTTT. As protein: CASSGDRDKRRAFF.

The chain links TRBV9 to TRBJ2-3; D assignment may be TRBD1 or TRBD2 (6 bases each). The CDR3 sequence is 16 residues long. Trimming left V 0 bases short and J 0 bases short, with 11 bases between. Germline loops: CDR1 SGDLS, CDR2 YYNGEE. This CDR3 is CASSVVPGASTDTQYF. The CDR3 DNA follows: TGTGCCAGCAGCGTAGTCCCGGGGGCTAGCACAGATACGCAGTATTTT.

The V call is TRBV19, the J call TRBJ2-3; D is ambiguous. V lost 5 bases to trimming and J lost 6 bases, with 12 bases between them. The CDR3 contains 13 residues. CDR1 is LNHDA and CDR2 is SQIVND in the germline V gene (reference sequence). The CDR3 coding sequence is TGTGCCAGTAGTTTAAGGGCCCGGGATACGCAGTATTTT. The encoded protein is CASSLRARDTQYF.

This rearrangement joins TRBV5-1 to TRBJ2-5, with D maybe TRBD1 (6 bases). The V end was cut by 4 bases, the J end by 2 bases, with 12 bases between. Germline lookup yields CDR1 SGHRS and CDR2 YFSETQ. CDR3 size: 14 residues. CDR3 amino acids: CASSRDIEQETQYF. The DNA for the CDR3 is TGCGCCAGCAGCCGGGACATTGAGCAAGAGACCCAGTACTTC. Full variable domain (missing parts from reference TRBV5-1 and TRBJ2-5): KAGVTQTPRYLIKTRGQQVTLSCSPISGHRSVSWYQQTPGQGLQFLFEYFSETQRNKGNFPGRFSGRQFSNSRSEMNVSTLELGDSALYLCASSRDIEQETQYFGPGTRLLVL.

About this clone itself: A read error may produce the germline difference seen at one junction end. The rearrangement uses TRBV30 and TRBJ2-5; D is possibly TRBD1 (5 bases). The V gene's germline CDR1 is GTSNPN and CDR2 SVGIG (reference sequence). The CDR3 extends over 11 amino acids. CDR3 protein: CRDREGETQYF. In nucleotides, the CDR3 is TGCCGAGACAGAGAAGGCGAGACCCAGTACTTC. Filled out from reference TRBV30 and TRBJ2-5, the complete variable domain reads SQTIHQWPATLVQPVGSPLSLECTVEGTSNPNLYWYRQAAGRGLQLLFYSVGIGQISSEVPQNLSASRPQDRQFILSSKKLLLSDSGFYLCRDREGETQYFGPGTRLLVL.

To note about this clone: Other nucleotide sequences in the sample specify the same CDR3. The CDR3 sequence: CASSLDAGGETQYF. Here the CDR3 DNA reads TGTGCCAGCAGCTTAGATGCAGGGGGTGAGACCCAGTACTTC. The chain couples TRBV7-2 to TRBJ2-5; 7 nucleotides align to TRBD1. V was clipped by 1 base and J by 5 bases; unmatched bases: 4. There are 14 residues in the CDR3. The germline V gene has CDR1 SGHTA and CDR2 FQGNSA.

This sequence joins TRBV7-9 and TRBJ2-1; D is possibly TRBD1 or TRBD2 (6 bases each). Deletions cut 5 bases from V and 10 bases from J, with 9 bases between. The germline CDR1 and CDR2 sequences are SEHNR and FQNEAQ (reference sequence). The CDR3 contains 11 residues. DNA for the CDR3: TGTGCCAGCAGCCAGGGGAGGGAGCAGTTCTTC. It yields the protein CASSQGREQFF.

The gene calls are TRBV5-5 and TRBJ2-7; 12 nucleotides align to TRBD1. Germline lookup yields CDR1 SGHKS and CDR2 YYEKEE (reference sequence). The J segment lost 5 bases and the V segment lost 0 bases, leaving 6 bases of the junction unmatched. This CDR3 has 16 residues. This CDR3 reads CASSLELGTGGHEQYF. CDR3 DNA: TGTGCCAGCAGCTTGGAACTCGGGACAGGGGGCCACGAGCAGTACTTC.

CDR3 sequence: CASSNTGFLNTEAFF. The CDR3 coding sequence is TGTGCCAGCAGTAACACAGGATTTTTGAACACTGAAGCTTTCTTT. The V call is TRBV27, the J call TRBJ1-1, with D possibly matching TRBD1 (5 bases). The V and J ends lost 5 bases and 0 bases respectively, with 13 bases between them. Germline V gene data show CDR1 as MNHEY and CDR2 as SMNVEV (reference sequence). The CDR3 has 15 amino acids.

The rearrangement uses TRBV27 and TRBJ1-5; D is perhaps TRBD1 (5 bases). The V and J ends lost 3 bases and 5 bases respectively, with 11 bases between them. Germline CDR1 and CDR2: MNHEY and SMNVEV (reference sequence). CDR3 length: 14 residues. The CDR3 DNA reads as TGTGCCAGCAGTTTGCGTCAGGGTTATCAGCCCCAGCATTTT. Translation gives CASSLRQGYQPQHF.

The chain combines TRBV15 with TRBJ2-7; D gene uncertain. CDR3 size: 14 residues. In germline, CDR1 is LNHNV, CDR2 YYDKDF (reference sequence). V was cut by 0 bases and J by 7 bases, with 13 bases left in between. The CDR3 sequence: CATSREGGSLEQYF. The CDR3 bases are TGTGCCACCAGCAGAGAGGGCGGTTCCTTGGAGCAGTACTTC.

The chain carries TRBV28 and TRBJ1-2; no clear D. CDR3 length: 15 amino acids. The V gene lost 4 bases and the J gene lost 5 bases, with 17 bases spanning the gap. CDR1 and CDR2 (germline): MDHEN, SYDVKM. The CDR3 reads CASSSGLGSPYGYTF. The CDR3 DNA reads TGTGCCAGCAGTTCAGGTCTAGGTTCGCCATATGGCTACACCTTC.

The chain links TRBV5-1 to TRBJ2-7; 7 bases fit TRBD2. Germline trimming cut 2 bases from V and 0 bases from J; bases unmatched to any gene: 5. This CDR3 is 15 amino acids long. Germline V gene sequence: CDR1 SGHRS, CDR2 YFSETQ. The CDR3 spells CASSFSWGGSYEQYF. DNA for the CDR3: TGCGCCAGCAGCTTCTCTTGGGGGGGCTCCTACGAGCAGTACTTC.

V and J are TRBV9 and TRBJ2-2, with TRBD1 as a possible D gene (6 bases). From germline, CDR1 is SGDLS and CDR2 YYNGEE. The CDR3 consists of 17 residues. V shed 0 bases and J shed 6 bases, with 18 bases lying between them. The CDR3 DNA reads TGTGCCAGCAGCGTAGCCCTTTTAGGCAGGGGACCCGGGGAGCTGTTTTTT. Translation gives CASSVALLGRGPGELFF.

The chain is built from TRBV7-9 and TRBJ2-1; D unclear. Trimming cost V 0 bases and J 2 bases, with 5 bases left between them. CDR1 and CDR2 (germline): SEHNR, FQNEAQ (reference sequence). This CDR3 contains 14 residues. CDR3 sequence reads: CASSLAGTYNEQFF. Written as DNA, the CDR3 is TGTGCCAGCAGCTTAGCCGGCACCTACAATGAGCAGTTCTTC.

The chain recombines TRBV19 with TRBJ2-6, with unresolved D. The germline gives CDR1 LNHDA, CDR2 SQIVND (reference sequence). Between the trimmed V and J ends, which lost 7 bases and 0 bases, there was a span of 10 bases. The CDR3 is 15 amino acids. The CDR3 is CASNQPSSGANVLTF. CDR3 nucleotides: TGTGCCAGTAATCAGCCTAGCTCTGGGGCCAACGTCCTGACTTTC.

The chain joins TRBV5-4 to TRBJ2-3; D is uncertain. This CDR3 is built from 14 residues. V was trimmed by 4 bases and J by 4 bases, leaving 13 bases between them. Looked up from germline, CDR1 is SGHNT and CDR2 is YYREEE (reference sequence). This CDR3 reads CASSLDRGADTQYF. CDR3 coding DNA: TGTGCCAGCAGCCTTGACCGCGGCGCAGATACGCAGTATTTT.